The text below deals with one TCR beta chain. V shed 5 bases, J shed 6 bases, and the junction held 4 bases outside the gene matches. CDR3 length: 13 residues. CDR1 and CDR2 (germline): MDHEN, SYDVKM. Data came from immunoSEQ multiplex PCR; TCRdb stores just in-frame clones and leaves some out. The sample lists 35,000 to 55,000 clones, more than 75% occurring once. The data are from a study of T cell changes during pregnancy in multiple sclerosis. The specimen was CD8+ T cells from peripheral blood mononuclear cells, collected after pregnancy. This chain joins TRBV28 and TRBJ2-1; 7 positions match TRBD1. This receptor was obtained from a female donor in good health, enrolled as a control in a pregnancy study. Here the CDR3 reads CASSIQGLNEQFF. The CDR3 DNA is TGTGCCAGCAGTATACAGGGGCTCAATGAGCAGTTCTTC.